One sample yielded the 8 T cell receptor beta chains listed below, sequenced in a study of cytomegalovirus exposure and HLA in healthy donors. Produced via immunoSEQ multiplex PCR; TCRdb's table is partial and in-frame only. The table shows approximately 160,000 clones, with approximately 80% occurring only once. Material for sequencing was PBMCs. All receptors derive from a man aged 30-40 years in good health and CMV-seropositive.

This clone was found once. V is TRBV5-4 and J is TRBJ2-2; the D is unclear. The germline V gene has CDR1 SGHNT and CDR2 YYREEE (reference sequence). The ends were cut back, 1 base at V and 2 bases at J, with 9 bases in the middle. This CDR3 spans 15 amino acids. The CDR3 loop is CASSLPSGNTGELFF. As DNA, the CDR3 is TGTGCCAGCAGCTTGCCCTCGGGTAACACCGGGGAGCTGTTTTTT.

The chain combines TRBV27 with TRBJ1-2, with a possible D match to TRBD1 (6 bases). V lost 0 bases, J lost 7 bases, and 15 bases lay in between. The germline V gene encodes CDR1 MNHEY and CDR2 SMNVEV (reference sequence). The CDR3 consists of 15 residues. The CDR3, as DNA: TGTGCCAGCAGTTTATCCCCTCACAGGGAAGGTGGCTACACCTTC. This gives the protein CASSLSPHREGGYTF.

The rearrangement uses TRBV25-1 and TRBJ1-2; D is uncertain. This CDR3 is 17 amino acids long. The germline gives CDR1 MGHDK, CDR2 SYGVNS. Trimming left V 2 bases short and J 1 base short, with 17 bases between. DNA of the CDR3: TGTGCCAGCAGTGAACCCCTCGGGGAGGGAGGTAACTATGGCTACACCTTC. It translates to CASSEPLGEGGNYGYTF.

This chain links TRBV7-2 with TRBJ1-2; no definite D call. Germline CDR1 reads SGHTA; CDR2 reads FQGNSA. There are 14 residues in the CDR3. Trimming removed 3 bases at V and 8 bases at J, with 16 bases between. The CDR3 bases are TGTGCCAGCAGCTTTAACGGGATAGGGTTGGGCTACACCTTC. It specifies CASSFNGIGLGYTF. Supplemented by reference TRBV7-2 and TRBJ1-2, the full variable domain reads GAGVSQSPSNKVTEKGKDVELRCDPISGHTALYWYRQSLGQGLEFLIYFQGNSAPDKSGLPSDRFSAERTGGSVSTLTIQRTQQEDSAVYLCASSFNGIGLGYTFGSGTRLTVV.

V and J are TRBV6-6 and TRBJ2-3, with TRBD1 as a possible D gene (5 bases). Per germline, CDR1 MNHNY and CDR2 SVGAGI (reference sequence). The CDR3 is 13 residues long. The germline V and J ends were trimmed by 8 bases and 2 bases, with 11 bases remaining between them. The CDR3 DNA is TGTGCCAGCTGGGGCGATCACACAGATACGCAGTATTTT. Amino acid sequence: CASWGDHTDTQYF.

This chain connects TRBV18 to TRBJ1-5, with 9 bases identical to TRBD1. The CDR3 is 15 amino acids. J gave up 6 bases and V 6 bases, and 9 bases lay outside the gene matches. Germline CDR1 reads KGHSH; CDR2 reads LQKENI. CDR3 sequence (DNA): TGTGCCAGCTCCCCGGGAGAGGACAGGGGTCAGCCCCAGCATTTT. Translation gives CASSPGEDRGQPQHF.

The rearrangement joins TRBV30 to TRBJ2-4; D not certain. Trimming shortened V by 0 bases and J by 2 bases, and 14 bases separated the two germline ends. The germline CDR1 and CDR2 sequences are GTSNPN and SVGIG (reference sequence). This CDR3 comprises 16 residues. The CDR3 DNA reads TGTGCCTGGAGTGTACCGGAGCGTTGGTCCAAAAACATTCAGTACTTC. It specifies CAWSVPERWSKNIQYF.

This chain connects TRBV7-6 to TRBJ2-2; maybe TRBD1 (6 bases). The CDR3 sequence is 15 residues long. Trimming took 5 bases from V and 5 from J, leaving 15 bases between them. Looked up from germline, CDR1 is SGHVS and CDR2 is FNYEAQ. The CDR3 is CASSATGEGTGELFF. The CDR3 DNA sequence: TGTGCCAGCAGCGCGACAGGTGAAGGGACCGGGGAGCTGTTTTTT.